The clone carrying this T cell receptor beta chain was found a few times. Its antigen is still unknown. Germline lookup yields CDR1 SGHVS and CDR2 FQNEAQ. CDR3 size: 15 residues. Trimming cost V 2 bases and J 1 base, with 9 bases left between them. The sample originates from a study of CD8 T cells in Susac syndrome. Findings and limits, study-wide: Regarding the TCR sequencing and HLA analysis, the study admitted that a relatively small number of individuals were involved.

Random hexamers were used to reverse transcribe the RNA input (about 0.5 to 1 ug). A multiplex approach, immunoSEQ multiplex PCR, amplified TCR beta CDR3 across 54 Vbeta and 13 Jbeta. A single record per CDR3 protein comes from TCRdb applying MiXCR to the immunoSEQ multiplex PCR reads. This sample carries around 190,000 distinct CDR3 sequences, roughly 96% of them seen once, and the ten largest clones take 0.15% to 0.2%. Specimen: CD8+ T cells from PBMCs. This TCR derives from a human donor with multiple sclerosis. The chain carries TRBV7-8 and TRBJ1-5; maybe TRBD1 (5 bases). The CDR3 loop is CASSLWGESNQPQHF. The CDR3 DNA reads TGTGCCAGCAGCTTATGGGGGGAAAGCAATCAGCCCCAGCATTTT.